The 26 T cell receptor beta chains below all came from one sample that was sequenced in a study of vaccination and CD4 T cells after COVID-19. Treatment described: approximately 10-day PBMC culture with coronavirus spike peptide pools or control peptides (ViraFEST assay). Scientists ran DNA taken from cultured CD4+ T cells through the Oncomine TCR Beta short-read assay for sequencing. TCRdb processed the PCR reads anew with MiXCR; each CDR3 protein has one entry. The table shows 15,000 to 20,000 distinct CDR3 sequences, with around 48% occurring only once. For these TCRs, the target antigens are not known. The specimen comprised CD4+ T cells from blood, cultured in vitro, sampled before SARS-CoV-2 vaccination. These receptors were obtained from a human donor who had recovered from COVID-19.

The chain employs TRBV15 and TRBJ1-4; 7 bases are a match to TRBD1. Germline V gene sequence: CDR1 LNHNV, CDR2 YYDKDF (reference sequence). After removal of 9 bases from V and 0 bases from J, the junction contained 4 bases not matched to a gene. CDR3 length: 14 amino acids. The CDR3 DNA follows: TGTGCCACAAGACAGGGCCCAACTAATGAAAAACTGTTTTTT. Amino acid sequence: CATRQGPTNEKLFF.

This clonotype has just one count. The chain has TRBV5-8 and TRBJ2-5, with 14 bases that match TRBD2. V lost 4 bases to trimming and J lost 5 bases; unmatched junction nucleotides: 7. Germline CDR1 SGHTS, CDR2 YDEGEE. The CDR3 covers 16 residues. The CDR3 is CASSKGLAGVFETQYF. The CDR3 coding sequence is TGTGCCAGCAGCAAGGGACTAGCGGGAGTCTTTGAGACCCAGTACTTC.

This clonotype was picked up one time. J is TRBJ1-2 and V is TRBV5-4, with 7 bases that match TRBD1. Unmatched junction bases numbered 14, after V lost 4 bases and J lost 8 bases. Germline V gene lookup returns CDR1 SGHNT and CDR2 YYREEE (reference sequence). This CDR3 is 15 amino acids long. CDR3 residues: CASSLGVNRGEGYTF. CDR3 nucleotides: TGTGCCAGCAGCCTTGGCGTCAACAGGGGTGAAGGCTACACCTTC.

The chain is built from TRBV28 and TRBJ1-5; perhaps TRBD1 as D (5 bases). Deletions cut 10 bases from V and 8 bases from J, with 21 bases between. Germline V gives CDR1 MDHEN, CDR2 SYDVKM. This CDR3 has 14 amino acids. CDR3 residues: CATQFRGSWEPQHF. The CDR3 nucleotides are TGTGCCACCCAGTTTAGGGGTTCTTGGGAGCCCCAGCATTTT.

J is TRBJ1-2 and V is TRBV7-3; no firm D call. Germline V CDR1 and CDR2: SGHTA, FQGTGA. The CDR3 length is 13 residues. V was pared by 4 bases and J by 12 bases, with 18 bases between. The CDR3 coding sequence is TGTGCCAGCAGCTCGAGCGCCACGGAGGTTCACACCTTC. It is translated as CASSSSATEVHTF.

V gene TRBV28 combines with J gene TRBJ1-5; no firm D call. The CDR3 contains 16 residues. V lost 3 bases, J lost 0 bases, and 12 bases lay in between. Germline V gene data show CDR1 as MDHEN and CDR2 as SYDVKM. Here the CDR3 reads CASSFISGNSNQPQHF. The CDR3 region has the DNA TGTGCCAGCAGTTTTATCTCGGGTAATAGCAATCAGCCCCAGCATTTT. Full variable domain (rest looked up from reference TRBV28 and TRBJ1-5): DVKVTQSSRYLVKRTGEKVFLECVQDMDHENMFWYRQDPGLGLRLIYFSYDVKMKEKGDIPEGYSVSREKKERFSLILESASTNQTSMYLCASSFISGNSNQPQHFGDGTRLSIL.

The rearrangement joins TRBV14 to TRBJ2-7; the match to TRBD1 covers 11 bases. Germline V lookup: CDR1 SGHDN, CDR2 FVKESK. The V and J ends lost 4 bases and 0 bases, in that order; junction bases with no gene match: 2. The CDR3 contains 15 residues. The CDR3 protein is CASSPGTGGSYEQYF. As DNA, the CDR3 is TGTGCCAGCAGCCCCGGGACAGGGGGCTCCTACGAGCAGTACTTC.

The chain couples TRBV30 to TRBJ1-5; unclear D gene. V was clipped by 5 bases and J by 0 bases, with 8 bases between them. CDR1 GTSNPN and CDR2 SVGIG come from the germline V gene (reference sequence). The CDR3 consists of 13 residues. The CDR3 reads CAWSRDSNQPQHF. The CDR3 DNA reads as TGTGCCTGGTCAAGAGATAGCAATCAGCCCCAGCATTTT.

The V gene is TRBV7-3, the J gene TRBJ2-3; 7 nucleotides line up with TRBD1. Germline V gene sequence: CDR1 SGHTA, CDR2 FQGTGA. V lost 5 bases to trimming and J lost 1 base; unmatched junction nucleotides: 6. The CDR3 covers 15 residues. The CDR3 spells CASSQLGGGTDTQYF. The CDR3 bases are TGTGCCAGCAGCCAACTAGGGGGCGGCACAGATACGCAGTATTTT.

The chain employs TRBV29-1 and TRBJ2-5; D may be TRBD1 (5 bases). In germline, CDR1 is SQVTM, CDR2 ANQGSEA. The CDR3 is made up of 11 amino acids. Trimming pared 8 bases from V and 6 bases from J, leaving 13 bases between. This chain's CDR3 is CSSRVAKTQYF. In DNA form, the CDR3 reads TGCAGCTCCAGGGTGGCGAAGACCCAGTACTTC.

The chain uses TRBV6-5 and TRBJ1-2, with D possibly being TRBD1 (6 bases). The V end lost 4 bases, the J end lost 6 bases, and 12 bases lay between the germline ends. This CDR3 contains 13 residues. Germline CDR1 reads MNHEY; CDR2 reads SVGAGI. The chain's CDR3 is CASSWGASNGYTF. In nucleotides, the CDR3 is TGTGCCAGCAGTTGGGGGGCTTCAAATGGCTACACCTTC.

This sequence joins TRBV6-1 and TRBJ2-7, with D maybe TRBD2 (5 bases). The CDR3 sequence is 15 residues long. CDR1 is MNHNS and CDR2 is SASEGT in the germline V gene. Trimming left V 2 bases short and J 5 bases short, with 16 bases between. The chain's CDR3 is CASSEPGLRWNEQYF. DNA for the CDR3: TGTGCCAGCAGTGAACCCGGACTCCGATGGAACGAGCAGTACTTC.

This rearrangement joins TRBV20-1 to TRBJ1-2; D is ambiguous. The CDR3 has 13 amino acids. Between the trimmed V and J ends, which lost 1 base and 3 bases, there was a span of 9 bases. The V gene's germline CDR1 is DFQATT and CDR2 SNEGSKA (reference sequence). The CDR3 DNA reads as TGCAGTGCTAGAGTGGCCGGGGACTATGGCTACACCTTC. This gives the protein CSARVAGDYGYTF.

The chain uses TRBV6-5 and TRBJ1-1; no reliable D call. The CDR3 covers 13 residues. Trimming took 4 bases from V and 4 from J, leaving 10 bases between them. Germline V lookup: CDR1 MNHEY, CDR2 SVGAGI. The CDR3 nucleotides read TGTGCCAGCAGTTCGCAGACGAGCACTGAAGCTTTCTTT. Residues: CASSSQTSTEAFF.

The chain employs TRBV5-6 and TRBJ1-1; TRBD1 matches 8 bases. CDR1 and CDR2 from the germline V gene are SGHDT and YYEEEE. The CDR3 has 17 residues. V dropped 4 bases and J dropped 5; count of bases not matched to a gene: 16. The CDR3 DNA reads TGTGCCAGCAGCGCCCTTATCGCAGGGGGCGGGGGAACTGAAGCTTTCTTT. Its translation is CASSALIAGGGGTEAFF.

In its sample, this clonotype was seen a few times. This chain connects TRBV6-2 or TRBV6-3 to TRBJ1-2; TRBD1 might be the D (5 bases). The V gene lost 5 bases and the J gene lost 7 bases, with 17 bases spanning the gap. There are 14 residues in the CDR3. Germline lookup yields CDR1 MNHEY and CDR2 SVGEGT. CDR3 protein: CASSLTASGGGYTF. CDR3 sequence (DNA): TGTGCCAGCAGTCTGACGGCATCCGGGGGTGGCTACACCTTC.

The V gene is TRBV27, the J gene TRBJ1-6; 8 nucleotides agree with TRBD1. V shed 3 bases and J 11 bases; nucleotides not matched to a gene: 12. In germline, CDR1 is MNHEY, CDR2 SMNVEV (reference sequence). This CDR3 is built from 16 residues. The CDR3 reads CASSFGQGGLRTPLHF. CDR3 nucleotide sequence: TGTGCCAGCAGTTTTGGACAGGGTGGGTTGAGGACACCCCTCCACTTT.

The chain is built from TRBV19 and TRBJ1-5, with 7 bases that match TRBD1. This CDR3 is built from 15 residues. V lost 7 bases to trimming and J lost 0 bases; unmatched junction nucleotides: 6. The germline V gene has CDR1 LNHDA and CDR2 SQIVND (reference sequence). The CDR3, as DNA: TGTGCCAGTACCAGGGGGACGCTTAGCAATCAGCCCCAGCATTTT. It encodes CASTRGTLSNQPQHF.

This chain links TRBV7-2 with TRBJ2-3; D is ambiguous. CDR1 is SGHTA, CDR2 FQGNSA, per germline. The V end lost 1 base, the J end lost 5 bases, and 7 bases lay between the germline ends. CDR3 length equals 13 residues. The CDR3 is CASSLVGKDTQYF. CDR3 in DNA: TGTGCCAGCAGCTTAGTTGGGAAAGATACGCAGTATTTT. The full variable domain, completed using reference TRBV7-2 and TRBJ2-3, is GAGVSQSPSNKVTEKGKDVELRCDPISGHTALYWYRQSLGQGLEFLIYFQGNSAPDKSGLPSDRFSAERTGGSVSTLTIQRTQQEDSAVYLCASSLVGKDTQYFGPGTRLTVL.

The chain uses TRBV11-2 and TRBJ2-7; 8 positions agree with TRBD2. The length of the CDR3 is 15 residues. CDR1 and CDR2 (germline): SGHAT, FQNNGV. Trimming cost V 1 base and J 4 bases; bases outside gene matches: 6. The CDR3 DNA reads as TGTGCCAGCAGCTTAGTAGCGGGACTGAAATACGAGCAGTACTTC. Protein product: CASSLVAGLKYEQYF.

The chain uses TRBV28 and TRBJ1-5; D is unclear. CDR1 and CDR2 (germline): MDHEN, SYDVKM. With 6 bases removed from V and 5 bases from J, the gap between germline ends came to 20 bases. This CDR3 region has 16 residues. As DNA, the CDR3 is TGTGCCAGCAGCCCGCTAAGAGGGTCAGTCGATCAGCCCCAGCATTTT. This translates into CASSPLRGSVDQPQHF.

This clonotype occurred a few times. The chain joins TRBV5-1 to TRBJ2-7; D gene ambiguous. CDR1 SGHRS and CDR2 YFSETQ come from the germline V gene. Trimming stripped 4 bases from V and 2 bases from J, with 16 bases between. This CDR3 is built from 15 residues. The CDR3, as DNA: TGCGCCAGCAGCCCGAGTCCTGAAATTCCCTACGAGCAGTACTTC. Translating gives CASSPSPEIPYEQYF.

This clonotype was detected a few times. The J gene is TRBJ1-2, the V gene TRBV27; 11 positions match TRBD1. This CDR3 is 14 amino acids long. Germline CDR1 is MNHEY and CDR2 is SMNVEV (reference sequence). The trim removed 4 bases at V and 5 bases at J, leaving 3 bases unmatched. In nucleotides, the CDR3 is TGTGCCAGCAGTTGGGGACAGGGGGGGTATGGCTACACCTTC. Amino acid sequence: CASSWGQGGYGYTF.

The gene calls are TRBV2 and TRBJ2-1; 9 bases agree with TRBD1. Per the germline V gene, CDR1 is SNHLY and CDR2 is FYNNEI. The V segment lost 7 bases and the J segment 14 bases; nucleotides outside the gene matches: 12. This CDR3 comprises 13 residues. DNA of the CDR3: TGTGCCAGCATACCGACGACAGGGGGTCCAAAGTTCTTC. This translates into CASIPTTGGPKFF.

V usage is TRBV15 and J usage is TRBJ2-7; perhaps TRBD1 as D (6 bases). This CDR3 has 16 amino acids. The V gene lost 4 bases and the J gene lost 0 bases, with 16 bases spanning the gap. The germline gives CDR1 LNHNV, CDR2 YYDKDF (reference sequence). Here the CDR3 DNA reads TGTGCCACCAGCATCCACCAGACAGGAGGCTCCTACGAGCAGTACTTC. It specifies CATSIHQTGGSYEQYF.

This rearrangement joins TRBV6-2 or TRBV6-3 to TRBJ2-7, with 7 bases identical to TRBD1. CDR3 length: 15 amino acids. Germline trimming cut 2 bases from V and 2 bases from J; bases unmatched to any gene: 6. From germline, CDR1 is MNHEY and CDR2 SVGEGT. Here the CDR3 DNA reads TGTGCCAGCAGTTACAGGACAGGTGGCGCCTACGAGCAGTACTTC. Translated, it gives CASSYRTGGAYEQYF.